This TCR beta chain came from a study of cytomegalovirus exposure and HLA in healthy donors. Whole-study results and caveats: The tendency of first-cohort TCR clusters to co-occur in the roughly 130 validation repertoires emerged from a later analysis.

TCRdb keeps only in-frame clones here, not all; method: immunoSEQ multiplex PCR. The sample holds about 40,000 clones, approximately 94% seen once. A word on this clone: Its antigen is not identified.

The junction had 9 bases not matched to a gene; V was cut back by 5 bases and J by 0 bases. This CDR3 is 16 amino acids long. CDR1 is MNHEY and CDR2 is SMNVEV in the germline V gene (reference sequence). This TCR was recovered from a young woman in good health and CMV-seronegative. The chain uses TRBV27 and TRBJ2-5; 7 bases fit TRBD2. The sequencing sample was made of PBMCs. CDR3 sequence (DNA): TGTGCCAGCAGTCCACGGACTAGTTCATACCAAGAGACCCAGTACTTC. This translates into CASSPRTSSYQETQYF.